This is a list of T cell receptor beta chains from one sample in a study of shared clonotypes between healthy human individuals. The method was immunoSEQ multiplex PCR; TCRdb's version includes in-frame clones alone and lacks a portion of them. The table has 2 million to 2.5 million clones, about 94% seen once. The sample taken for sequencing was naive CD4+ T cells sorted from blood. These receptors came from a young man in good health. Each CDR3 is given with its conserved first and last residue. The D gene is left open where the match is weak. Clone size is shown for a subset of rows, as once, few, many or a class of expanded clone.

D	size	V	J	DNA	CDR3
TRBD2	.	TRBV6-5	TRBJ2-3	TGTGCCAGCAGTAGGGGACTAGCTGATACGCAGTATTTT	CASSRGLADTQYF
.	.	TRBV10-3	TRBJ2-7	TGTGCCACCTCCGGGCCCATACCCTACGAGCAGTACTTC	CATSGPIPYEQYF
.	.	TRBV27	TRBJ2-1	TGTGCCAGCAGTCGCCTACCACTACTCTCCTACAATGAGCAGTTCTTC	CASSRLPLLSYNEQFF
TRBD2	.	TRBV19	TRBJ2-3	TGTGCCAGTAGCGTCGGGAGGGCCGCAGATACGCAGTATTTT	CASSVGRAADTQYF
TRBD1	.	TRBV5-1	TRBJ1-6	TGCGCCAGCAGCCCGGGACAGCCGAATTCACCCCTCCACTTT	CASSPGQPNSPLHF
.	.	TRBV5-1	TRBJ2-5	TGCGCCAGCAGCTTGGTAGCGGAAACTCAAGAGACCCAGTACTTC	CASSLVAETQETQYF
.	.	TRBV11-2	TRBJ2-1	TGTGCCACCCCAATGAACTCAACTAGGCCTCGCGGTGAGCAGTTCTTC	CATPMNSTRPRGEQFF
TRBD1	.	TRBV4-3	TRBJ1-2	TGCGCCAGCAGCCGTCAGCTACCGGGACAGGGATACTATGGCTACACCTTC	CASSRQLPGQGYYGYTF
.	.	TRBV7-2	TRBJ2-2	TGTGCCAGCAGCTTTTTTCAAACTCAACCCAGGGAGCTGTTTTTT	CASSFFQTQPRELFF
.	.	TRBV4-1	TRBJ1-5	TGCGCCAGCAGCCAAGAAGGTTCGGGGTTCAGCAATCAGCCCCAGCATTTT	CASSQEGSGFSNQPQHF
.	.	TRBV2	TRBJ1-1	TGTGCCAGCACTCGGGACCGAGGGTACACTGAAGCTTTCTTT	CASTRDRGYTEAFF
.	.	TRBV6-4	TRBJ1-6	TGTGCCAGCAGTGCCCACGAGGGCGCGAATTCACCCCTCCACTTT	CASSAHEGANSPLHF
.	.	TRBV21-1	TRBJ2-2	TGTGCCAGCAGCAAAGGACAAAACTTGAACACCGGGGAGCTGTTTTTT	CASSKGQNLNTGELFF
.	.	TRBV5-1	TRBJ1-6	TGCGCCAGCAGTGGACCGGGCCCCTATAATTCACCCCTCCACTTT	CASSGPGPYNSPLHF
.	.	TRBV7-9	TRBJ2-7	TGTGCCAGCAGCTTAGCGGGGAATCAGGGCGAGCAGTACTTC	CASSLAGNQGEQYF
.	.	TRBV19	TRBJ1-2	TGTGCCAGTAGTAGGGACGCCGGATATGGCTACACCTTC	CASSRDAGYGYTF
TRBD1	.	TRBV19	TRBJ2-7	TGTGCCAGTAGTCCCGGGACAGTACAGTACGAGCAGTACTTC	CASSPGTVQYEQYF
.	.	TRBV15	TRBJ1-4	TGTGCCACCAGCAGAGATCCGGCAGGGTCAGAAAAACTGTTTTTT	CATSRDPAGSEKLFF
TRBD1	once	TRBV19	TRBJ2-7	TGTGCCAGTAGTACCTCGGGACAGTCCTACGAGCAGTACTTC	CASSTSGQSYEQYF
TRBD1	.	TRBV5-1	TRBJ1-1	TGCGCCAGCAGCTCGCAGGGGGCACGATTTAAGACTGAAGCTTTCTTT	CASSSQGARFKTEAFF
TRBD1	.	TRBV25-1	TRBJ2-1	TGTGCCAGCAGTGGGGGACAGAGCTCCTACAATGAGCAGTTCTTC	CASSGGQSSYNEQFF
.	.	TRBV10-3	TRBJ2-5	TGTGCCACAAGACTAGATGGAGAGACCCAGTACTTC	CATRLDGETQYF
.	.	TRBV29-1	TRBJ1-1	TGCAGCGTTGAAGTTTCCCAAAACACTGAAGCTTTCTTT	CSVEVSQNTEAFF
.	.	TRBV10-3	TRBJ1-1	TGTGCCACCAAACCAGGGTCCACTGAAGCTTTCTTT	CATKPGSTEAFF
.	.	TRBV28	TRBJ2-7	TGTGCCAGCAGTCAAGACCCGTACGAGCAGTACTTC	CASSQDPYEQYF
.	.	TRBV2	TRBJ1-2	TGTGCCAGCAATGAGAGGCCATTTTTCGAGGGAGATGGCTACACCTTC	CASNERPFFEGDGYTF
.	.	TRBV10-1	TRBJ2-3	TGCGCCAGCAGTGATGGTGGGGTCACAGATACGCAGTATTTT	CASSDGGVTDTQYF
.	.	TRBV10-3	TRBJ1-2	TGTGCCATCAGCGCCGGGCCCCACGAGGCGTATGGCTACACCTTC	CAISAGPHEAYGYTF
.	.	TRBV7-9	TRBJ2-6	TGTGCCAGCAGCCGGACGGGACCCTCTGGGGCCAACGTCCTGACTTTC	CASSRTGPSGANVLTF
TRBD1	.	TRBV13	TRBJ1-3	TGTGCCAGCAGCTTATGGGGACAGAAAATCTCTGGAAACACCATATATTTT	CASSLWGQKISGNTIYF
.	.	TRBV25-1	TRBJ1-5	TGTGCCAGCAGTGAAGCAGGGGCAGGTCAGCCCCAGCATTTT	CASSEAGAGQPQHF
TRBD2	.	TRBV25-1	TRBJ2-7	TGTGCCAGCAGTCGCTCAGCGGGGTTCTCCTACGAGCAGTACTTC	CASSRSAGFSYEQYF
.	.	TRBV5-1	TRBJ2-7	TGCGCCAGCAGCGGAGCGGACTACCCCTACGAGCAGTACTTC	CASSGADYPYEQYF
TRBD2	.	TRBV6-5	TRBJ2-5	TGTGCCAGCGGTCTAGCGGTATCCAAGGCCCAGTACTTC	CASGLAVSKAQYF
.	.	TRBV30	TRBJ1-1	TGTGCCTGGATCCGGAGTGGGGGGTATGGAGACACTGAAGCTTTCTTT	CAWIRSGGYGDTEAFF
TRBD1	.	TRBV5-1	TRBJ2-4	TGCGCCAGCAGCTACCGGGACAGAAACATTCAGTACTTC	CASSYRDRNIQYF
.	.	TRBV29-1	TRBJ1-5	TGCAGCGTGGGGGGACACGGGAGCAATCAGCCCCAGCATTTT	CSVGGHGSNQPQHF
TRBD1	.	TRBV6-5	TRBJ2-1	TGTGCCAGCAGATTAGGGGGCGAAGAGTACAATGAGCAGTTCTTC	CASRLGGEEYNEQFF
.	.	TRBV7-9	TRBJ1-3	TGTGCCAGCAGCGAGAGACCGCAGGGAAACACCATATATTTT	CASSERPQGNTIYF
.	.	TRBV7-9	TRBJ1-1	TGTGCCAGCAGCTTAGTTCAGGGACAAGCTGAAGCTTTCTTT	CASSLVQGQAEAFF
.	.	TRBV7-8	TRBJ2-3	TGTGCCAGCAGCTTAGCGGGGGGGCCCACAGATACGCAGTATTTT	CASSLAGGPTDTQYF
.	once	TRBV6-5	TRBJ2-7	TGTGCCAGCAGCCGGTCCCGATTCGGCTACGAGCAGTACTTC	CASSRSRFGYEQYF
TRBD2	.	TRBV6-6	TRBJ2-1	TGTGCCAGCAGGGATGGACTAGCGGGAGGGAATGAGCAGTTCTTC	CASRDGLAGGNEQFF
TRBD1	.	TRBV5-1	TRBJ1-6	TGCGCCAGCAGCTTGGCCGGACAGGGGAGGCATTCACCCCTCCACTTT	CASSLAGQGRHSPLHF
TRBD2	.	TRBV30	TRBJ2-1	TGTGCCTCTCGAGCGGGAGGCTACTACAATGAGCAGTTCTTC	CASRAGGYYNEQFF
TRBD1	.	TRBV19	TRBJ1-2	TGTGCCAGTAACGACAGGGCTTCCTCTAGGTATGGCTACACCTTC	CASNDRASSRYGYTF
.	.	TRBV7-7	TRBJ2-2	TGTGCTAGCAGCTCTTCCAGGGCCGGGGAGCTGTTTTTT	CASSSSRAGELFF
.	.	TRBV30	TRBJ1-4	TGTGCCTGGAGTGCAGGGAAAACGGACCAAGAAAAACTGTTTTTT	CAWSAGKTDQEKLFF
.	.	TRBV19	TRBJ1-2	TGTGCCAGCCAAGGGCAGGTGGGAGGCTACACCTTC	CASQGQVGGYTF
TRBD2	.	TRBV10-1	TRBJ2-5	TGCGCCAGCAGTGAAGCGGGGGGCCCACAAGAGACCCAGTACTTC	CASSEAGGPQETQYF
TRBD1	.	TRBV27	TRBJ2-2	TGTGCCAGCAGTTTATTTGGGACAGTCACCGGGGAGCTGTTTTTT	CASSLFGTVTGELFF
.	.	TRBV30	TRBJ2-5	TGTGCCTGGAGTGTAAACAGAAAGCAAGAGACCCAGTACTTC	CAWSVNRKQETQYF
.	once	TRBV18	TRBJ2-5	TGTGCCAGCTCACTCATGGTTGGGCAAGAGACCCAGTACTTC	CASSLMVGQETQYF
TRBD1	.	TRBV30	TRBJ2-5	TGTGCCTGGAGTGTAAGAGGGACAGGGGGGTACCAAGAGACCCAGTACTTC	CAWSVRGTGGYQETQYF
.	.	TRBV7-2	TRBJ1-5	TGTGCCAGCAGCCCCGCCGGCTCTACCAATCAGCCCCAGCATTTT	CASSPAGSTNQPQHF